The subject of this entry is one TCR beta chain. Its target antigen remains unknown. No base quality information exists; no much larger clone differs at one position. In the germline V gene, CDR1 corresponds to KGHDR and CDR2 to SFDVKD. Including cysteine and phenylalanine, the CDR3 has 17 amino acids. Just the 51-base CDR3 DNA is kept, in frame starting at base 1. V drops 4 bases and J drops 0 bases, leaving 15 bases in between. These data originate in a study of blood T cell repertoires in COVID-19 (TCRdb year 2020). For the study in its entirety: Samples from collaborators originated in the United States, Italy and Spain and spanned both the acute and convalescent phases of COVID-19. Where HLA class I and class II types were available, the types were taken from metadata supplied by the sample provider, not from assay-based typing. Subjects who had been exposed to COVID-19, were actively infected with it, or had recovered from it provided the deeply sampled blood TCRbeta repertoires that made up the dataset. Samples came from the ongoing ImmuneRACE study (first 160 participants) plus 1,254 subjects from 6 global collaborators. The repertoires were released in a freely available public database intended as a resource for research on the immune response to SARS-CoV-2. The sample metadata nearly always contained a de-identified subject ID, COVID-19 status, age in years and sex. The prospective study material was composed of cDNA or gDNA derived from T cells, B-cell-depleted T cells, or PBMCs.

In the prospective study, participants were roughly 18 to 95 years old, resided in under 30 geographic areas of the United States, and were enrolled through a virtual design. In the prospective study, participants were assigned to cohorts based on the clinical history participants reported in a screening survey and a study questionnaire. In the prospective study, mobile phlebotomists collected whole blood, serum and a nasopharyngeal or oropharyngeal swab from each participant. Additional blood draws and questionnaires over a 2-month period could optionally be provided by prospective study participants. Blood samples from the prospective study were shipped frozen or at room temperature prior to DNA extraction. General study outcomes and caveats: How much clinical and demographic metadata was included differed by source and by participant, and the metadata was provided uncurated.

TCRbeta CDR3 regions were amplified from genomic DNA using the immunoSEQ Assay, a bias-controlled multiplex PCR. As for the authors' bioinformatics: Nucleated cell counts per sample were estimated from amplification of reference gene primers within the assay. To quantify the absolute abundance of each unique TCRbeta CDR3 rearrangement, sequence reads were collapsed and filtered. For each sample, productive Simpson clonality was calculated as the square root of Simpson's diversity index across productive rearrangements. TCRdb mirrors the immuneACCESS table, restricted to in-frame sequences. Some clones are absent from its copies; in checked studies, under half trace to an unresolved V gene, and the reason for the others is unknown. That table gives V, J and clone size, and the DNA gave D and trimming. For this sample there are more than 200,000 clones; around 87% appear just once. The ten largest clones represent about 6% of the sample.

The chain is encoded by TRBV24-1 joined to TRBJ2-1, and possibly TRBD1, on 5 matching bases. Material for sequencing was PBMCs or T cells enriched from blood (not recorded which). The sequence derives from a woman aged 30 to 39 with acute COVID-19. The nucleotides are TGTGCCACCAGTGACCCTTCGACAGCGAGCTCCTACAATGAGCAGTTCTTC. Its translation is CATSDPSTASSYNEQFF.